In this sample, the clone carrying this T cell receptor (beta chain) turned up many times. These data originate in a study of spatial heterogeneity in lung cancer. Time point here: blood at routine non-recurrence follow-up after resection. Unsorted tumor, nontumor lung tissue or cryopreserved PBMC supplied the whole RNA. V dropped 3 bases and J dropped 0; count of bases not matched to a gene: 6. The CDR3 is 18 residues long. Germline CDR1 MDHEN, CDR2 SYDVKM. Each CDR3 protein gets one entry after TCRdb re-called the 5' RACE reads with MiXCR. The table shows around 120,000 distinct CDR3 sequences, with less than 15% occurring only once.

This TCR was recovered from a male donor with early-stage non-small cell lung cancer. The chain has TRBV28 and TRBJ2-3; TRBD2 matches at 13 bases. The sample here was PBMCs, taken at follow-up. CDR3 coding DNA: TGTGCCAGCAGTTTGACTAGCGGGGGGTTGAGAAGCACAGATACGCAGTATTTT. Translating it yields CASSLTSGGLRSTDTQYF.